Listed below are T cell receptor beta chains from one sample, sequenced in a study of T cell changes during pregnancy in multiple sclerosis. Assay: immunoSEQ multiplex PCR; the TCRdb copy retains only in-frame clones and omits some. In the table there are tens of thousands of clones, 89% of which are singletons. This specimen was peripheral blood, taken in the first trimester of pregnancy. These receptors were taken from a female donor in good health, enrolled as a control in a pregnancy study. CDR3s include the opening cysteine and the closing phenylalanine or tryptophan. A D gene is named only where the DNA matches it firmly. A row's size may be missing; if present it is once, few, many or a size class.

v_call	d_call	clone_size	j_call	cdr3_aa	cdr3_nt
TRBV6-5	NA	once	TRBJ2-7	CASSSYLSSYEQYF	TGTGCCAGCAGCTCGTATCTGAGCTCCTACGAGCAGTACTTC
TRBV4-1	NA	few	TRBJ1-1	CASSQEEMDTEAFF	TGCGCCAGCAGCCAAGAAGAGATGGACACTGAAGCTTTCTTT
TRBV6-5	NA	NA	TRBJ2-1	CASSVSDEQFF	TGTGCCAGCAGTGTCAGCGATGAGCAGTTCTTC
TRBV5-4	NA	once	TRBJ2-5	CASSLARVGQETQYF	TGTGCCAGCAGCTTGGCCCGGGTCGGACAAGAGACCCAGTACTTC
TRBV11-3	NA	NA	TRBJ2-5	CASSLGDQETQYF	TGTGCCAGCAGCTTAGGCGACCAAGAGACCCAGTACTTC
TRBV6-1	TRBD1	NA	TRBJ1-2	CASSERRQGDSYTF	TGTGCCAGCAGTGAACGTCGACAGGGAGATAGCTACACCTTC
TRBV7-9	TRBD1	NA	TRBJ1-1	CASSPRTGDAFF	TGTGCCAGCAGCCCGCGGACAGGGGATGCTTTCTTT
TRBV11-2	NA	NA	TRBJ1-5	CASSLERNQPQHF	TGTGCCAGCAGCTTAGAACGGAATCAGCCCCAGCATTTT
TRBV19	TRBD1	NA	TRBJ1-5	CASSIKQGRNQPQHF	TGTGCCAGTAGCATCAAACAGGGGCGCAATCAGCCCCAGCATTTT
TRBV19	NA	NA	TRBJ1-5	CASSIPEEGQPQHF	TGTGCCAGTAGTATTCCGGAGGAGGGTCAGCCCCAGCATTTT
TRBV2	NA	NA	TRBJ1-2	CASTGNYGYTF	TGTGCCAGCACCGGTAACTATGGCTACACCTTC
TRBV7-6	TRBD1	NA	TRBJ2-3	CASSLGTGNVDTQYF	TGTGCCAGCAGCCTAGGGACAGGGAATGTTGATACGCAGTATTTT
TRBV5-1	NA	NA	TRBJ2-1	CASSLAGAGAGINEQFF	TGCGCCAGCAGCTTGGCCGGAGCAGGGGCCGGTATTAATGAGCAGTTCTTC
TRBV6-1	NA	once	TRBJ1-3	CASSEARVVGNTIYF	TGTGCCAGCAGTGAAGCTCGGGTGGTAGGAAACACCATATATTTT
TRBV6-5	TRBD1	NA	TRBJ2-5	CASTLQGGQKTQYF	TGTGCCAGCACTCTTCAAGGGGGACAGAAGACCCAGTACTTC
TRBV5-1	TRBD1	NA	TRBJ2-7	CASSLTGGTLNYEQYF	TGCGCCAGCAGCTTGACAGGGGGTACCCTTAACTACGAGCAGTACTTC
TRBV9	TRBD1	NA	TRBJ2-5	CASSVRTGGETQYF	TGTGCCAGCAGCGTCCGGACAGGGGGGGAGACCCAGTACTTC